This T cell receptor (beta chain) was sequenced during a study of T cell changes during pregnancy in multiple sclerosis. This CDR3 is 13 amino acids long. The junction had 6 bases not matched to a gene; V was cut back by 5 bases and J by 8 bases. Germline CDR1 reads SEHNR; CDR2 reads FQNEAQ (reference sequence). Measured with immunoSEQ multiplex PCR; TCRdb has only the in-frame clones, and not every one. The repertoire includes tens of thousands of clones, approximately 87% of them detected once, and 4.5% to 5.5% sits in the top ten. The receptor was isolated from a female donor with multiple sclerosis, enrolled in a pregnancy study. The specimen was CD8+ T cells from peripheral blood mononuclear cells, collected after pregnancy. The chain joins TRBV7-9 to TRBJ1-1; TRBD1 matches 9 bases. This CDR3 is CASSPGTGIEAFF. CDR3 DNA sequence: TGTGCCAGCAGCCCCGGGACAGGGATCGAAGCTTTCTTT.